Presented here are 10 T cell receptor beta chains from one specimen sequenced in a study of T cell repertoires in aging, cancer and after chemotherapy. A mixed TRB-A/B primer pool amplified rearranged TRB by multiplex touch-down PCR. From the multiplex PCR reads, TCRdb called clonotypes with MiXCR, one entry per CDR3 protein. The sample has about 1,700 distinct CDR3 sequences, around 60% seen once. Amplification of TCR beta used genomic DNA extracted from peripheral blood. The specimen sequenced was blood. These receptors originate from a human donor with a blood cancer.

The chain uses TRBV10-3 and TRBJ2-7; D is possibly TRBD1 or TRBD2 (5 bases each). The CDR3 is 15 amino acids. V lost 2 bases and J lost 5, with 16 bases in between. Per the germline V gene, CDR1 is ENHRY and CDR2 is SYGVKD. Written as DNA, the CDR3 is TGTGCCATCAGTGAGGGGGCTCAGGGAGTGGACGAGCAGTACTTC. Its protein product is CAISEGAQGVDEQYF.

This chain links TRBV29-1 with TRBJ2-2; no clear D. With 4 bases removed from V and 4 bases from J, the gap between germline ends came to 4 bases. This CDR3 region has 11 residues. The germline CDR1 and CDR2 sequences are SQVTM and ANQGSEA. The CDR3 reads CSVGGTGELFF. Written as DNA, the CDR3 is TGCAGCGTTGGGGGCACCGGGGAGCTGTTTTTT.

The chain recombines TRBV6-6 with TRBJ2-7; unclear D gene. Trimming cost V 5 bases and J 3 bases, with 17 bases left between them. Germline CDR1 and CDR2: MNHNY and SVGAGI (reference sequence). CDR3 length equals 15 residues. The CDR3 is CASSQDAASSYEQYF. Written as DNA, the CDR3 is TGTGCCAGCAGTCAGGACGCCGCAAGTAGCTACGAGCAGTACTTC.

This clonotype was counted only a few times. The CDR3 DNA reads as TGTGCCAGCAGCCCCGGGGAGGTTGGATATGGCTACACCTTC. Encoded protein: CASSPGEVGYGYTF. The V and J genes are TRBV12-3 or TRBV12-4 and TRBJ1-2; D remains unclear. Between the trimmed V and J ends, which lost 6 bases and 5 bases, there was a span of 16 bases. The CDR3 covers 14 residues.

J is TRBJ2-1 and V is TRBV6-5; no clear D. The CDR3 consists of 15 residues. The germline gives CDR1 MNHEY, CDR2 SVGAGI. V was clipped by 4 bases and J by 0 bases, with 10 bases between them. CDR3: CASSSKSLSYNEQFF. The CDR3 DNA is TGTGCCAGCAGTTCAAAGTCCCTCTCCTACAATGAGCAGTTCTTC.

This clonotype was seen only once. V gene TRBV7-6 combines with J gene TRBJ2-4, with 7 bases that match TRBD1. V was clipped by 6 bases and J by 6 bases; unmatched bases: 5. Germline values: CDR1 SGHVS, CDR2 FNYEAQ. The length of the CDR3 is 13 residues. The CDR3 region has the DNA TGTGCCAGCAGTCCAGGGGACAGAAACATTCAGTACTTC. Encoded protein: CASSPGDRNIQYF.

This clonotype was counted between two and nine times. DNA for the CDR3: TGTGCCAGCAGCTTAGCGGGACTAGCGGGGGGGCCTTGGGCAGATACGCAGTATTTT. Translated: CASSLAGLAGGPWADTQYF. The chain combines TRBV7-2 with TRBJ2-3, with 16 nucleotides matching TRBD2. V was clipped by 0 bases and J by 4 bases; unmatched bases: 7. The CDR3 contains 19 residues. The germline V gene has CDR1 SGHTA and CDR2 FQGNSA. The whole variable domain, remainder taken from reference TRBV7-2 and TRBJ2-3, is GAGVSQSPSNKVTEKGKDVELRCDPISGHTALYWYRQSLGQGLEFLIYFQGNSAPDKSGLPSDRFSAERTGGSVSTLTIQRTQQEDSAVYLCASSLAGLAGGPWADTQYFGPGTRLTVL.

The genes are TRBV7-6 and TRBJ1-6; 9 nucleotides align to TRBD1. Per germline, CDR1 SGHVS and CDR2 FNYEAQ. V lost 5 bases to trimming and J lost 8 bases; unmatched junction nucleotides: 4. The CDR3 is made up of 14 amino acids. CDR3 sequence (DNA): TGTGCCAGCAGCACCGGGACAGGGTATTCACCCCTCCACTTT. It encodes CASSTGTGYSPLHF.

V usage is TRBV6-5 and J usage is TRBJ1-2; 7 positions match TRBD1. Germline lookup yields CDR1 MNHEY and CDR2 SVGAGI. The J segment lost 1 base and the V segment lost 8 bases, leaving 7 bases of the junction unmatched. The length of the CDR3 is 14 residues. The CDR3 sequence: CASSPGQYNYGYTF. DNA of the CDR3: TGTGCCAGCTCACCGGGACAGTATAACTATGGCTACACCTTC.

The chain has TRBV5-4 and TRBJ2-3, with D possibly TRBD2 on 5 matching bases. Trimming stripped 6 bases from V and 6 bases from J, with 23 bases between. The CDR3 is 16 amino acids. Germline V CDR1 and CDR2: SGHNT, YYREEE (reference sequence). For the CDR3, the DNA is TGTGCCAGCACCCTTGGGAAACTAGGCATACCGGATACGCAGTATTTT. Its translation is CASTLGKLGIPDTQYF.